The entry below gives a single TCR beta chain sequence along with its context. This sample is drawn from a study of technical replicates of blood from a few donors. TCRdb's table, derived via immunoSEQ multiplex PCR, lists solely in-frame clones and lacks some. Among approximately 90,000 clones listed, about 96% were seen once. In germline, CDR1 is SEHNR, CDR2 FQNEAQ (reference sequence). The CDR3 totals 15 residues. With V trimmed by 1 base and J by 4 bases, 6 bases remained unmatched. Sequencing was carried out using T cells isolated from PBMCs. The TCR originated in a human donor in good health. This chain links TRBV7-9 with TRBJ1-1; 7 bases match TRBD1. The CDR3 bases are TGTGCCAGCAGCTTAGAAGGCAGGGGGAGCACTGAAGCTTTCTTT. Translating gives CASSLEGRGSTEAFF.